This T cell receptor beta chain was captured by sequencing in a study of human T cells and chemical hapten exposure. TCRdb processed the RACE reads anew with MiXCR; each CDR3 protein has one entry. The sample has 35,000 to 45,000 distinct CDR3 sequences, about 12% seen once; the top ten hold 2% to 2.5%. Turning to this clonotype: Its antigen is not known.

Per the germline V gene, CDR1 is SGHTA and CDR2 is FQGNSA. The V gene lost 5 bases and the J gene lost 8 bases, with 13 bases spanning the gap. This CDR3 region has 13 residues. Specified time point: patch test 3, about 24 weeks after DPC sensitization. Noted treatment: therapeutic diphenylcyclopropenone sensitization with weekly scalp DPC. Unseparated into fractions, whole blood served as the source from which total RNA was extracted. Blood sampling occurred before each patch-test application. Study-level findings and limits: Sensitizing with DPC caused no change in TCRs above 1 in 1000 frequency.

This TCR came from a woman aged 40-49 years with alopecia areata. Some clones in this sample may be carry-over from other donors' samples. This chain connects TRBV7-2 to TRBJ2-1, with a tentative D call TRBD1 (6 bases). The source material was whole blood, sampled in connection with sensitization to the hapten diphenylcyclopropenone (DPC). This CDR3 is CASSQTGKDEQFF. The CDR3 region has the DNA TGTGCCAGCAGCCAAACAGGGAAGGATGAGCAGTTCTTC.